This record looks at one T cell receptor beta chain sequence and its context. This record belongs to a study of patients and donors after allogeneic stem cell transplantation. One entry per CDR3 protein, called by TCRdb with MiXCR from the RT-PCR reads. The table has about a million distinct CDR3 sequences, about a sixth seen once; the top ten hold around 6%. V lost 2 bases, J lost 7 bases, and 9 bases lay in between. Germline V gene data show CDR1 as MNHNS and CDR2 as SASEGT. The CDR3 has 13 amino acids. The TCR sequence derives from a human donor who was either an allogeneic HSCT recipient or a stem cell or donor lymphocyte infusion donor (not recorded which). It is not recorded whose cells these are; they may come from a transplant donor. J is TRBJ2-1 and V is TRBV6-1; D possibly corresponds to TRBD1 (7 bases). Sequenced: blood, either unsorted or a sorted T cell fraction (not recorded which). The CDR3 here is CASSEQGGNEQFF. The CDR3 DNA follows: TGTGCCAGCAGTGAACAGGGGGGTAATGAGCAGTTCTTC.